A selection of T cell receptor beta chains follows, all from one sample in a study of control samples from healthy donors and cancer patients. Using immunoSEQ multiplex PCR, the repertoire was profiled, and TCRdb retains in-frame clones only, with some absent. Among 250,000 to 300,000 clones, over 75% were seen once, and the ten largest hold 10% to 15%. Source material: PBMCs. These receptors all stem from a woman between 55 and 75 years old with lung cancer. Both conserved end residues are part of each CDR3.

V | CDR3
TRBV10-3 | CAISPGQGDGYTF
TRBV11-2 | CASSLETGGGYGYTF
TRBV14 | CASSQIGQGEETQYF
TRBV5-6 | CASSPPRSSSGGLDTQYF
TRBV3-1/TRBV3-2 | CASSQGSTDQPQHF
TRBV12-3/TRBV12-4 | CASSLGPQETQYF
TRBV2 | CASTPGGGIRVGELFF
TRBV5-1 | CASSTLQGAPTEAFF
TRBV4-1 | CASSQDQTTRTEAFF
TRBV9 | CASRPTGGGTGELFF
TRBV10-3 | CAISDRQSYEQYF
TRBV4-1 | CASSQRAGTSLNEQFF
TRBV3-1/TRBV3-2 | CASSQTGVGEKLFF
TRBV5-6 | CASSLYSGAYNEQFF
TRBV19 | CASNTGRSNQPQHF
TRBV2 | CASSEGPGDYEQYF
TRBV13 | CASLRGTNEEQYF
TRBV6-6 | CASSSRDTRLF
TRBV14 | CASSSLDPGANVLTF
TRBV19 | CASRTGETEAFF
TRBV2 | CASSGRLVGQETQYF